What follows are 19 T cell receptor beta chains derived from one specimen sequenced in a study of OX40 agonist ivuxolimab in advanced cancers. Generated by immunoSEQ multiplex PCR, the TCRdb table keeps only in-frame clones and is missing some. Of around 94,000 clones in the sample, 90% to 95% were seen once. Sequenced material: CD4+ or CD8+ T cells sorted from blood, taken in a trial of the OX40 agonist ivuxolimab. Source of these receptors: an adult with an advanced solid tumor such as melanoma, head and neck, liver or kidney cancer.

The genes are TRBV4-3 and TRBJ2-7; 7 bases map to TRBD1. The germline V gene has CDR1 LGHNA and CDR2 YSLEER. This CDR3 is built from 16 residues. V trimming: 2 bases; J trimming: 5 bases; junction bases outside the gene matches: 12. Here the CDR3 reads CASSQFPGQDWHEQYF. For the CDR3, the DNA is TGCGCCAGCAGCCAATTCCCCGGACAGGACTGGCACGAGCAGTACTTC.

V and J are TRBV18 and TRBJ2-2; 7 bases are shared with TRBD1. The length of the CDR3 is 15 residues. Trimming cost V 5 bases and J 0 bases; bases outside gene matches: 3. In germline, CDR1 is KGHSH, CDR2 LQKENI. For the CDR3, the DNA is TGTGCCAGCTCAGACAGGGCATCGAACACCGGGGAGCTGTTTTTT. This codes for CASSDRASNTGELFF.

The chain uses TRBV19 and TRBJ1-1, with a tentative D call TRBD1 (5 bases). The CDR3 totals 14 residues. Germline assignment: CDR1 LNHDA and CDR2 SQIVND (reference sequence). Trimming shortened V by 7 bases and J by 4 bases, and 16 bases separated the two germline ends. CDR3 sequence: CASNPRVESTEAFF. Here the CDR3 DNA reads TGTGCCAGTAACCCCAGGGTAGAGAGCACTGAAGCTTTCTTT.

This rearrangement joins TRBV10-3 to TRBJ2-7, with D possibly called TRBD1 or TRBD2 (5 bases each). Germline values: CDR1 ENHRY, CDR2 SYGVKD. The CDR3 has 14 residues. The V gene lost 6 bases and the J gene lost 2 bases, with 14 bases spanning the gap. The CDR3 nucleotides are TGTGCCATCAGGAACGGGACCTCAACCTACGAGCAGTACTTC. Translation gives CAIRNGTSTYEQYF.

V usage is TRBV11-3 and J usage is TRBJ2-6; 10 bases are shared with TRBD2. This CDR3 spans 19 amino acids. Germline CDR1 SGHNT, CDR2 YENEEA. V gave up 2 bases and J gave up 0 bases; unmatched junction bases: 7. The CDR3 DNA is TGTGCCAGCAGCTTACATGCTAAGCGGGAGGGCTCTGGGGCCAACGTCCTGACTTTC. Its translation: CASSLHAKREGSGANVLTF.

V usage is TRBV11-3 and J usage is TRBJ2-3; no reliable D call. The CDR3 length is 17 residues. Trimming removed 1 base at V and 4 bases at J, with 18 bases between. In germline, CDR1 is SGHNT, CDR2 YENEEA. The DNA of the CDR3 is TGTGCCAGCAGCTTAGGCGCCACCCCAGGCCACCCAGATACGCAGTATTTT. It translates to CASSLGATPGHPDTQYF.

The rearrangement uses TRBV10-3 and TRBJ2-2, with a tentative D call TRBD2 (6 bases). Trimming left V 8 bases short and J 0 bases short, with 16 bases between. The CDR3 covers 16 residues. Looked up from germline, CDR1 is ENHRY and CDR2 is SYGVKD. CDR3 loop: CAIGTGTSTNTGELFF. CDR3 bases: TGTGCCATCGGTACCGGGACTTCCACGAACACCGGGGAGCTGTTTTTT.

The chain is built from TRBV29-1 and TRBJ2-6; 11 bases map to TRBD1. The CDR3 loop spans 19 amino acids. Germline lookup yields CDR1 SQVTM and CDR2 ANQGSEA. Germline trimming cut 6 bases from V and 0 bases from J; bases unmatched to any gene: 13. The CDR3 region is CSVKIPGQGVLSGANVLTF. CDR3 in DNA: TGCAGCGTCAAAATACCGGGACAGGGGGTACTCTCTGGGGCCAACGTCCTGACTTTC.

This chain connects TRBV18 to TRBJ1-3, with D maybe TRBD1 (5 bases). The germline V and J ends were trimmed by 2 bases and 4 bases, with 12 bases remaining between them. The CDR3 is made up of 15 amino acids. Germline loops: CDR1 KGHSH, CDR2 LQKENI. The chain's CDR3 is CASSPGQGGGNTIYF. The CDR3 nucleotides are TGTGCCAGCTCACCAGGGCAGGGCGGAGGAAACACCATATATTTT.

J is TRBJ2-3 and V is TRBV4-2, with D possibly TRBD2 on 6 matching bases. Trimming removed 1 base from V and 4 bases from J, with 9 bases in between. There are 14 residues in the CDR3. The germline V gene encodes CDR1 LGHNA and CDR2 YNFKEQ. The CDR3 here is CASSQGASADTQYF. CDR3 bases: TGTGCCAGCAGCCAAGGGGCTAGCGCAGATACGCAGTATTTT.

As to this clone: At one end the junction does not follow the germline gene, possibly because of a read error. This sequence joins TRBV7-7 and TRBJ2-2; tentatively, D is TRBD1 or TRBD2 (5 bases each). The CDR3 has 18 amino acids. Germline-derived CDR1 and CDR2 are SSHAT and FNYEAQ (reference sequence). Here the CDR3 reads CASSPELGQGKRAGELFF. CDR3 DNA sequence: TGTGCTAGCAGCCCGGAACTAGGGCAGGGAAAGAGGGCCGGGGAGCTGTTTTTT. Combining the CDR3 with reference TRBV7-7 and TRBJ2-2 gives the whole variable domain GAGVSQSPRYKVTKRGQDVTLRCDPISSHATLYWYQQALGQGPEFLTYFNYEAQPDKSGLPSDRFSAERPEGSISTLTIQRTEQRDSAMYRCASSPELGQGKRAGELFFGEGSRLTVL.

This chain joins TRBV4-3 and TRBJ2-1; 10 bases are a match to TRBD2. Germline trimming cut 0 bases from V and 11 bases from J; bases unmatched to any gene: 7. Looked up from germline, CDR1 is LGHNA and CDR2 is YSLEER. This CDR3 spans 15 amino acids. CDR3 protein: CASSQEASGGPKQFF. CDR3 sequence (DNA): TGCGCCAGCAGCCAAGAAGCTAGCGGGGGACCTAAGCAGTTCTTC.

The chain uses TRBV9 and TRBJ2-7, with D perhaps assigned TRBD1 or TRBD2 (6 bases each). Germline values: CDR1 SGDLS, CDR2 YYNGEE. This CDR3 spans 15 amino acids. V lost 0 bases, J lost 2 bases, and 12 bases lay in between. CDR3 sequence (DNA): TGTGCCAGCAGCGTAGGTCCGGGGGCGGCCTACGAGCAGTACTTC. This translates into CASSVGPGAAYEQYF.

The chain combines TRBV6-6 with TRBJ2-7; possibly TRBD2 for D (5 bases). This CDR3 has 13 residues. Germline V CDR1 and CDR2: MNHNY, SVGAGI (reference sequence). Trimming cost V 6 bases and J 2 bases, with 11 bases left between them. CDR3: CASRPPGTYEQYF. CDR3 in DNA: TGTGCCAGCAGACCCCCGGGAACCTACGAGCAGTACTTC.

The chain uses TRBV28 and TRBJ2-1, with 9 bases matching TRBD1. Per the germline V gene, CDR1 is MDHEN and CDR2 is SYDVKM. V dropped 4 bases and J dropped 5; count of bases not matched to a gene: 6. This CDR3 region has 15 residues. The CDR3 nucleotides are TGTGCCAGCAGTTCGGGGACAGGGTCCCACAATGAGCAGTTCTTC. As protein: CASSSGTGSHNEQFF.

V is TRBV10-3 and J is TRBJ2-3, with 8 bases lining up with TRBD2. Unmatched junction bases numbered 8, after V lost 4 bases and J lost 2 bases. CDR3 size: 16 residues. Per germline, CDR1 ENHRY and CDR2 SYGVKD. In DNA form, the CDR3 reads TGTGCCATCAGTGTTAATGTAGCGGGGACCACAGATACGCAGTATTTT. The encoded protein is CAISVNVAGTTDTQYF.

The V and J genes are TRBV25-1 and TRBJ2-2; D not certain. CDR3 length: 13 amino acids. V was clipped by 7 bases and J by 3 bases, with 9 bases between them. The germline CDR1 and CDR2 sequences are MGHDK and SYGVNS. Here the CDR3 reads CASTPAHTGELFF. DNA for the CDR3: TGTGCCAGCACGCCAGCGCACACCGGGGAGCTGTTTTTT.

The V and J genes are TRBV2 and TRBJ1-1; the D is unclear. This CDR3 region has 11 residues. Germline CDR1 and CDR2: SNHLY and FYNNEI. The germline V and J ends were trimmed by 6 bases and 6 bases, with 8 bases remaining between them. CDR3 region: CASRVTAEAFF. CDR3 nucleotide sequence: TGTGCCAGCAGGGTGACCGCTGAAGCTTTCTTT.

The chain carries TRBV7-8 and TRBJ2-5; 7 bases are a match to TRBD2. The CDR3 loop spans 16 amino acids. The ends lost 2 bases at V and 4 bases at J; junction bases unmatched: 10. The germline gives CDR1 SGHVS, CDR2 FQNEAQ. Here the CDR3 DNA reads TGTGCCAGCAGCTTAAGGTGGGAGGGCCGACGAGAGACCCAGTACTTC. Translation gives CASSLRWEGRRETQYF.